This T cell receptor beta chain was identified in a study of CD8+ T cells in alopecia areata. From germline, CDR1 is MNHNY and CDR2 SVGAGI (reference sequence). CDR3 length equals 16 residues. V lost 2 bases and J 0 bases, leaving 11 bases between the germline ends. RNA, once extracted, was reverse transcribed into cDNA for use as the sequencing template. Some clones are missing from TCRdb's copy, which holds only in-frame ones; the method was immunoSEQ multiplex PCR. The sample holds 150,000 to 200,000 clones, around 71% seen once. It was from alopecia areata patients that lesional scalp punch biopsies and peripheral blood were collected. This clone was observed a handful of times.

The chain has TRBV6-6 and TRBJ1-5; possible D gene TRBD1, 5 bases. The sequencing used CD8+ T cells sorted from blood, collected at week 0. This receptor was identified in a human donor with alopecia areata. Here the CDR3 reads CASSYRQDNSNQPQHF. In DNA form, the CDR3 reads TGTGCCAGCAGTTACCGTCAGGACAATAGCAATCAGCCCCAGCATTTT.